One and the same sample provided the 25 T cell receptor beta chains below, sequenced in a study of blood T cells in healthy people across ages. Next came a second PCR, run for 7 to 11 cycles, which used a sample-barcoded 5' primer along with a J-beta primer mix. MiXCR, run by TCRdb on the 5' RACE reads, gives a single entry per CDR3 protein. The data contain fewer than 1,200,000 distinct CDR3 sequences, under 30% of them singletons. These data also featured in a second study, about T cells of mothers and their children.

Sequencing input: blood. These receptors all stem from a girl aged 2 to 10 in good health.

The CDR3 protein is CASSHGQQASPLHF. In DNA, the CDR3 is TGTGCCAGCAGCCACGGACAACAGGCTTCACCCCTCCACTTT. The chain carries TRBV7-8 and TRBJ1-6; D is possibly TRBD1 (5 bases). V was clipped by 5 bases and J by 9 bases, with 14 bases between them. The CDR3 has 14 residues. The germline gives CDR1 SGHVS, CDR2 FQNEAQ.

V usage is TRBV4-1 and J usage is TRBJ1-3; D is undetermined. The CDR3 loop spans 14 amino acids. V lost 2 bases and J 3 bases, leaving 8 bases between the germline ends. From germline, CDR1 is MGHRA and CDR2 YSYEKL. The CDR3 protein is CASSQLQGGNTIYF. The CDR3 DNA reads as TGCGCCAGCAGCCAACTCCAAGGTGGAAACACCATATATTTT.

The rearrangement links TRBV3-1 to TRBJ2-2; D ambiguous. Germline CDR1 LGHDT, CDR2 YNNKEL (reference sequence). V was shortened by 2 bases and J by 3 bases, with 4 bases between the two germline ends. The CDR3 spans 13 residues. DNA of the CDR3: TGTGCCAGCAGCCAACCGCACACCGGGGAGCTGTTTTTT. Amino acid sequence: CASSQPHTGELFF.

The chain employs TRBV7-9 and TRBJ2-5; a weak D match, TRBD1 (6 bases). The better agreement between TRBJ2-1 and the DNA end casts doubt on the J call. This CDR3 contains 15 residues. Germline assignment: CDR1 SEHNR and CDR2 FQNEAQ (reference sequence). The CDR3 sequence is CASSFPRDNLYEQFF. The CDR3 DNA reads TGTGCCAGCAGCTTCCCCCGGGACAATCTCTATGAGCAGTTCTTC.

This clonotype came up a few times. CDR3 amino acids: CAISGGANYGYTF. CDR3 DNA sequence: TGTGCCATCAGTGGGGGGGCTAACTATGGCTACACCTTC. The chain is built from TRBV10-3 and TRBJ1-2; tentative D call: TRBD1 (5 bases). The length of the CDR3 is 13 residues. Trimming took 4 bases from V and 0 from J, leaving 6 bases between them. CDR1 is ENHRY and CDR2 is SYGVKD in the germline V gene.

The V and J genes are TRBV25-1 and TRBJ1-1; D is unresolved. Germline V gene lookup returns CDR1 MGHDK and CDR2 SYGVNS. CDR3 length: 14 residues. V was shortened by 6 bases and J by 1 base, with 12 bases between the two germline ends. The CDR3 DNA sequence: TGTGCCAGCAGATCACCAGGAGGGAACACTGAAGCTTTCTTT. Protein sequence: CASRSPGGNTEAFF.

This clonotype has just a few counts. This sequence joins TRBV19 and TRBJ1-1; no reliable D call. Germline V gene lookup returns CDR1 LNHDA and CDR2 SQIVND (reference sequence). V lost 8 bases to trimming and J lost 4 bases, with 17 bases between them. The length of the CDR3 is 14 residues. DNA for the CDR3: TGTGCCAGTTACGCCGGGTATGGGATCACTGAAGCTTTCTTT. It specifies CASYAGYGITEAFF.

In its sample, this clonotype was seen a few times. The chain links TRBV24-1 to TRBJ2-2, with TRBD2 as a possible D gene (6 bases). The V end lost 4 bases, the J end lost 6 bases, and 20 bases lay between the germline ends. Per germline, CDR1 KGHDR and CDR2 SFDVKD. The CDR3 totals 17 residues. This CDR3 is CATSEFQRGCSAGELFF. The CDR3 DNA reads as TGTGCCACCAGTGAGTTTCAACGGGGGTGTTCCGCCGGGGAGCTGTTTTTT.

This rearrangement joins TRBV4-2 to TRBJ2-5; the D is unclear. The CDR3 spans 14 residues. The V end lost 0 bases, the J end lost 4 bases, and 9 bases lay between the germline ends. In germline, CDR1 is LGHNA, CDR2 YNFKEQ. CDR3 DNA: TGTGCCAGCAGCCAAGAATTGGGTATAGAGACCCAGTACTTC. It is translated as CASSQELGIETQYF.

At least ten counts were recorded for this clonotype. CDR3: CASSLVPGYGELFF. The CDR3 bases are TGTGCCAGCAGCCTCGTACCAGGGTACGGGGAGCTGTTTTTT. The chain uses TRBV7-3 and TRBJ2-2; maybe TRBD1 (5 bases). V lost 5 bases and J 7 bases, leaving 14 bases between the germline ends. CDR3 length: 14 amino acids. From germline, CDR1 is SGHTA and CDR2 FQGTGA.

This clonotype turned up a few times. This sequence joins TRBV5-6 and TRBJ2-5, with 8 bases identical to TRBD2. The CDR3 has 15 amino acids. The germline CDR1 and CDR2 sequences are SGHDT and YYEEEE. J gave up 7 bases and V 3 bases, and 11 bases lay outside the gene matches. The CDR3 loop is CASSYYSGGTGTQYF. The CDR3 coding sequence is TGTGCCAGCAGCTATTATTCGGGAGGGACGGGGACCCAGTACTTC. Full variable domain (rest looked up from reference TRBV5-6 and TRBJ2-5): DAGVTQSPTHLIKTRGQQVTLRCSPKSGHDTVSWYQQALGQGPQFIFQYYEEEERQRGNFPDRFSGHQFPNYSSELNVNALLLGDSALYLCASSYYSGGTGTQYFGPGTRLLVL.

V usage is TRBV7-6 and J usage is TRBJ2-2; D call uncertain. V shed 6 bases and J shed 6 bases, with 20 bases lying between them. CDR1 is SGHVS, CDR2 FNYEAQ, per germline. This CDR3 spans 16 amino acids. The DNA for the CDR3 is TGTGCCAGCAGGCTGACGGATTCACTTGGGGCCGGGGAGCTGTTTTTT. This gives the protein CASRLTDSLGAGELFF.

This clonotype occurred a few times. The chain has TRBV13 and TRBJ2-1, with D tentatively TRBD2 (5 bases). The CDR3 is 13 residues long. Germline V gives CDR1 PRHDT, CDR2 FYEKMQ (reference sequence). V lost 2 bases and J lost 8, with 10 bases in between. The CDR3 DNA is TGTGCCAGCAGCTTATGGCGGGCGGATGAGCAGTTCTTC. Its protein is CASSLWRADEQFF.

The chain links TRBV9 to TRBJ2-1; D uncertain. The CDR3 is made up of 12 amino acids. With 4 bases removed from V and 10 bases from J, the gap between germline ends came to 12 bases. CDR1 SGDLS and CDR2 YYNGEE come from the germline V gene. The CDR3 DNA follows: TGTGCCAGCAGCCCGACGATGGGAGAGCAGTTCTTC. Its protein product is CASSPTMGEQFF.

The V call is TRBV11-1, the J call TRBJ1-4, with 10 bases fitting TRBD1. With 5 bases clipped from V and 6 bases from J, the junction kept 21 bases outside the gene matches. The germline gives CDR1 SGHAT, CDR2 FQDESV (reference sequence). There are 20 residues in the CDR3. The CDR3 DNA sequence: TGTGCCAGCAGCCAAACCCACGGGACAGGGGATTTTACCGCGCATGAAAAACTGTTTTTT. Translated: CASSQTHGTGDFTAHEKLFF. The full variable domain, its missing parts supplied by reference TRBV11-1 and TRBJ1-4, is EAEVAQSPRYKITEKSQAVAFWCDPISGHATLYWYRQILGQGPELLVQFQDESVVDDSQLPKDRFSAERLKGVDSTLKIQPAELGDSAMYLCASSQTHGTGDFTAHEKLFFGSGTQLSVL.

This sequence joins TRBV15 and TRBJ1-1; D is unresolved. This CDR3 spans 14 amino acids. The V end lost 0 bases, the J end lost 5 bases, and 10 bases lay between the germline ends. The germline V gene encodes CDR1 LNHNV and CDR2 YYDKDF (reference sequence). DNA for the CDR3: TGTGCCACCAGCAGAGAAGAGGTAGTGACTGAAGCTTTCTTT. It encodes CATSREEVVTEAFF.

This clonotype was recorded a few times. The CDR3 protein is CAISDTSEETQYF. The DNA for the CDR3 is TGTGCCATCAGTGACACTAGCGAAGAGACCCAGTACTTC. The chain recombines TRBV10-3 with TRBJ2-5, with 7 bases matching TRBD2. V dropped 3 bases and J dropped 3; count of bases not matched to a gene: 1. The germline V gene has CDR1 ENHRY and CDR2 SYGVKD. CDR3 length: 13 residues.

This chain connects TRBV5-8 to TRBJ2-7, with 7 nucleotides matching TRBD1. The CDR3 is 15 amino acids. The V gene's germline CDR1 is SGHTS and CDR2 YDEGEE. V lost 4 bases and J lost 4; bases outside the gene matches: 11. Here the CDR3 reads CASSRPTGPAYEQYF. The CDR3 DNA reads as TGTGCCAGCAGCCGCCCGACAGGGCCGGCATACGAGCAGTACTTC.

The V gene is TRBV28, the J gene TRBJ2-3; 7 nucleotides agree with TRBD2. Losses at the gene ends were 7 bases for V and 2 bases for J; bases not matched to a gene: 12. This CDR3 has 16 residues. Germline lookup yields CDR1 MDHEN and CDR2 SYDVKM. This CDR3 is CASNPSGGRFTDTQYF. The CDR3 nucleotides read TGTGCCAGCAATCCTAGCGGTGGGAGGTTCACAGATACGCAGTATTTT.

This clonotype occurred a few times. V usage is TRBV20-1 and J usage is TRBJ2-7; 7 bases agree with TRBD2. This CDR3 spans 14 amino acids. Losses at the gene ends were 6 bases for V and 5 bases for J; bases not matched to a gene: 13. Looked up from germline, CDR1 is DFQATT and CDR2 is SNEGSKA (reference sequence). The CDR3 sequence: CSAVTSVGTDEQYF. The CDR3 DNA is TGCAGTGCCGTTACTAGCGTCGGAACCGACGAGCAGTACTTC.

The gene calls are TRBV15 and TRBJ2-5, with D maybe TRBD1 (5 bases). CDR1 is LNHNV and CDR2 is YYDKDF in the germline V gene (reference sequence). The V end was cut by 0 bases, the J end by 11 bases, with 19 bases between. The CDR3 length is 15 residues. CDR3 amino acids: CATSRDLGRAHGQYF. The CDR3 DNA follows: TGTGCCACCAGCAGAGATCTTGGCAGGGCCCACGGGCAGTACTTC.

The chain carries TRBV5-1 and TRBJ2-3, with TRBD1 matching 8 bases. The CDR3 sequence is 13 residues long. Germline V gene sequence: CDR1 SGHRS, CDR2 YFSETQ. The trim removed 5 bases at V and 12 bases at J, leaving 11 bases unmatched. For the CDR3, the DNA is TGCGCCAGCAGTTCTGACGGGACAGGTCATCAGTATTTT. This codes for CASSSDGTGHQYF.

The chain links TRBV12-3 or TRBV12-4 to TRBJ1-3; 7 nucleotides line up with TRBD1. Unmatched junction bases numbered 10, after V lost 10 bases and J lost 4 bases. The CDR3 length is 14 residues. The CDR3 bases are TGTGCCACCGAAGGCAGGGGGATAGGAAACACCATATATTTT. This translates into CATEGRGIGNTIYF.

The CDR3 nucleotides are TGTGCCAGCACCTCCCCGAAGGAGTTTTTAGAGACCCAGTACTTC. Protein sequence: CASTSPKEFLETQYF. The chain recombines TRBV2 with TRBJ2-5; D ambiguous. V was shortened by 7 bases and J by 4 bases, with 19 bases between the two germline ends. Looked up from germline, CDR1 is SNHLY and CDR2 is FYNNEI. There are 15 residues in the CDR3.

This clonotype was detected only a few times. V gene TRBV9 combines with J gene TRBJ2-5; TRBD2 matches 9 bases. The DNA matches TRBJ2-1 better at its end, which makes the J call doubtful. CDR1 SGDLS and CDR2 YYNGEE come from the germline V gene. This CDR3 contains 13 residues. This CDR3 reads CASSPREGHEQFF. The CDR3 region has the DNA TGTGCCAGCAGCCCGCGGGAGGGCCATGAGCAGTTCTTC.